This T cell receptor (beta chain) was retrieved from a study of vaccination effects on CD4 cells after COVID-19. Study information: A couple of convalescent donors provided samples 16 days and one week before vaccination.

Sequencing was performed with immunoSEQ multiplex PCR; in TCRdb, only in-frame clones are kept and a portion is missing. The sample lists about 46,000 clones, 60% to 80% occurring once. CDR3 length equals 17 residues. V lost 3 bases and J lost 6; bases outside the gene matches: 13. In germline, CDR1 is SGDLS, CDR2 YYNGEE. Points on this clone: Its specificity is not known.

Cultured cells yielded isolated CD4+ T cells after 10 days. The gene calls are TRBV9 and TRBJ2-1; TRBD2 aligns across 9 bases. The source was CD4+ T cells from PBMCs cultured without peptide, collected before COVID-19 vaccination. This receptor was obtained from a human donor who had a prior SARS-CoV-2 infection. The DNA of the CDR3 is TGTGCCAGCAGCGAGCAAGGGGGTAGCGGGAGACTCAATGAGCAGTTCTTC. Protein: CASSEQGGSGRLNEQFF.